This T cell receptor (beta chain) was obtained from a study of HIV-infected patients and healthy controls. In germline, CDR1 is SGHDT, CDR2 YYEEEE. The J segment lost 2 bases and the V segment lost 6 bases, leaving 10 bases of the junction unmatched. The CDR3 totals 15 residues. Alpha and beta constant-region primers primed reverse transcription of about 500 ng RNA. Alpha and beta chain libraries were made separately by chain-specific third strand synthesis with multiplexing indices. Using its own MiXCR run on the 5' RACE reads, TCRdb lists one record per CDR3 protein. The sample includes approximately 10,000 distinct CDR3 sequences, nearly 6% seen only once; the top ten take around 30%. Follow-up blood was drawn about 14 weeks, roughly three months, after antiretroviral therapy began. No cell fractionation was done, so the repertoire covers all unsorted peripheral blood T cells. This clonotype counts as medium-sized.

The starting material was blood, obtained during antiretroviral therapy. The chain carries TRBV5-6 and TRBJ2-7, with 8 bases aligning to TRBD1. The origin of this receptor is an adult with HIV infection. The donor label of this sample is uncertain. CDR3 in DNA: TGTGCCAGCACCCTCAGGACAGGGACCCCCTACGAGCAGTACTTC. It encodes CASTLRTGTPYEQYF.